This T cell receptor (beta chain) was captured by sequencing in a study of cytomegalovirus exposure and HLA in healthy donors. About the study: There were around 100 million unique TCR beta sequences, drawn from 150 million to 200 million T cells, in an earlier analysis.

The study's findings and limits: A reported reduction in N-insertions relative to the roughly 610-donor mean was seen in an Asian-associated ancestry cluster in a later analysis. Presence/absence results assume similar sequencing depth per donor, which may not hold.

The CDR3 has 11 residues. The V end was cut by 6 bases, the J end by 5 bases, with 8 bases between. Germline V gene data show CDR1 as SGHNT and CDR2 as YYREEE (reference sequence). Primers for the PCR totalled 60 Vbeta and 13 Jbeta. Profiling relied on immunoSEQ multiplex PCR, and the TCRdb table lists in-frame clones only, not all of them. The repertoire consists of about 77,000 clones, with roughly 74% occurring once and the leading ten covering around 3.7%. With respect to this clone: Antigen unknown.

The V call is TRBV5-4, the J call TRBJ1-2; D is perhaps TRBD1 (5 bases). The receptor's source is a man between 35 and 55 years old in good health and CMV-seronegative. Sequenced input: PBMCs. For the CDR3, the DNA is TGTGCCAGCACTGACAGTTATGGCTACACCTTC. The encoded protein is CASTDSYGYTF.